This T cell receptor (beta chain) was identified in a study of blood T cells in healthy people across ages. Broader study findings: Diversity was estimated from one million T cells, and these estimates were considered underestimates.

In its sample, this clonotype was seen a few times. Its matching antigen is unknown. The second PCR ran about 6 to 11 cycles with a sample-barcoded 5' primer and J-beta primers. TCRdb ran MiXCR on the 5' RACE reads and lists one entry per CDR3 protein. Of roughly 720,000 distinct CDR3 sequences listed, less than 70% are singletons. The CDR3 sequence is 15 residues long. J lost 4 bases, V lost 5 bases, and 6 bases had no gene match. Germline CDR1 and CDR2: SGHTA and FQGNSA. Sequenced material: blood. This TCR derives from a man at least 80 years old in good health. This chain connects TRBV7-2 to TRBJ2-1, with 9 nucleotides matching TRBD2. The CDR3 protein is CASSRRAGGYNEQFF. The CDR3 DNA reads as TGTGCCAGCAGCCGACGGGCGGGGGGGTACAATGAGCAGTTCTTC.